This T cell receptor (beta chain) comes out of a study of blood T cell repertoires in COVID-19. This clone was recorded only once. TCRdb keeps only in-frame clones here, not all; method: immunoSEQ multiplex PCR. The sample contains roughly 200,000 clones, 88% of which appear only once. This CDR3 has 14 amino acids. From germline, CDR1 is SQVTM and CDR2 ANQGSEA. Trimming left V 6 bases short and J 2 bases short, with 14 bases between. V gene TRBV29-1 combines with J gene TRBJ1-5, with D unresolved. Source material: peripheral blood. The source is a woman in her 40s who had recovered from COVID-19. This chain's CDR3 is CSVGEKSGNQPQHF. As DNA, the CDR3 is TGCAGCGTCGGGGAGAAGTCGGGCAATCAGCCCCAGCATTTT. Full variable domain (missing parts from reference TRBV29-1 and TRBJ1-5): SAVISQKPSRDICQRGTSLTIQCQVDSQVTMMFWYRQQPGQSLTLIATANQGSEATYESGFVIDKFPISRPNLTFSTLTVSNMSPEDSSIYLCSVGEKSGNQPQHFGDGTRLSIL.